This T cell receptor beta chain was identified in a study of blood T cell repertoires in COVID-19. Study as a whole: Donors in the United States, Italy and Spain gave samples during acute or convalescent COVID-19. T cells, B-cell-depleted T cells, or PBMCs supplied cDNA or gDNA.

The germline gives CDR1 SGHAT, CDR2 FQNNGV. V trimming: 6 bases; J trimming: 5 bases; junction bases outside the gene matches: 4. The CDR3 runs 14 residues. As originally analysed: Researchers report that nucleated cell counts were estimated from reference gene primer amplification. This table comes from immunoSEQ multiplex PCR, and its TCRdb copy is limited to in-frame clones, with some not included. The V and J calls and clone size come from that table; D and trimming were worked out from the DNA. This table holds under 300,000 clones, about 88% found once. The chain couples TRBV11-2 to TRBJ2-1, with TRBD1 matching 10 bases. Source material: peripheral blood. This TCR came from a woman aged 40 to 55 who had recovered from COVID-19. CDR3 amino acids: CASRRDRGHNEQFF. DNA of the CDR3: TGTGCCAGCAGGAGGGACAGGGGTCACAATGAGCAGTTCTTC.